Below, one TCR beta chain is given with its context. In the study's own analysis: Amplifying reference gene primers gave estimates of nucleated cell counts. TCRdb keeps only in-frame clones here, not all; method: immunoSEQ multiplex PCR. V and J calls and clone size follow that table, whereas D and trimming were derived from the DNA. The repertoire consists of 50,000 to 75,000 clones, with about three quarters occurring once and the leading ten covering roughly 47%. CDR3 length: 18 residues. Germline V gene data show CDR1 as SGHTS and CDR2 as YDEGEE. V was trimmed by 0 bases and J by 4 bases, leaving 22 bases between them. The data stem from a study of blood T cell repertoires in COVID-19. Study in general: The origin of the acute and convalescent COVID-19 samples was the United States, Italy and Spain. T cells, B-cell-depleted T cells, or PBMCs supplied cDNA or gDNA.

This TCR was recovered from an elderly woman with acute or convalescent COVID-19. The gene calls are TRBV5-8 and TRBJ2-5; D may be TRBD2 (6 bases). Sequencing was carried out using peripheral blood. In DNA form, the CDR3 reads TGTGCCAGCAGCTTGGCTAAAGTTGGGGATCGGCGGGGAGAGACCCAGTACTTC. As protein: CASSLAKVGDRRGETQYF. Looking up the rest from reference TRBV5-8 and TRBJ2-5 gives the full variable domain: EAGVTQSPTHLIKTRGQQATLRCSPISGHTSVYWYQQALGLGLQFLLWYDEGEERNRGNFPPRFSGRQFPNYSSELNVNALELEDSALYLCASSLAKVGDRRGETQYFGPGTRLLVL.